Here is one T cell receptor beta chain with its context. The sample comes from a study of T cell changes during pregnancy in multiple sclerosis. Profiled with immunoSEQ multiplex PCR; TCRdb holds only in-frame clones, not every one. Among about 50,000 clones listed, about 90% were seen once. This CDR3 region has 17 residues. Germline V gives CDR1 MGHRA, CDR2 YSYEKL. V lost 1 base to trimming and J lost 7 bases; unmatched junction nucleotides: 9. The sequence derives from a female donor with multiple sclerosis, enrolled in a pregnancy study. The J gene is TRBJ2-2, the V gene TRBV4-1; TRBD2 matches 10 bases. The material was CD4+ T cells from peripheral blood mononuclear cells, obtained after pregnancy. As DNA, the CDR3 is TGCGCCAGCAGCCAAGTGGACTTGGGACTAGCGTACGGGGAGCTGTTTTTT. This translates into CASSQVDLGLAYGELFF.